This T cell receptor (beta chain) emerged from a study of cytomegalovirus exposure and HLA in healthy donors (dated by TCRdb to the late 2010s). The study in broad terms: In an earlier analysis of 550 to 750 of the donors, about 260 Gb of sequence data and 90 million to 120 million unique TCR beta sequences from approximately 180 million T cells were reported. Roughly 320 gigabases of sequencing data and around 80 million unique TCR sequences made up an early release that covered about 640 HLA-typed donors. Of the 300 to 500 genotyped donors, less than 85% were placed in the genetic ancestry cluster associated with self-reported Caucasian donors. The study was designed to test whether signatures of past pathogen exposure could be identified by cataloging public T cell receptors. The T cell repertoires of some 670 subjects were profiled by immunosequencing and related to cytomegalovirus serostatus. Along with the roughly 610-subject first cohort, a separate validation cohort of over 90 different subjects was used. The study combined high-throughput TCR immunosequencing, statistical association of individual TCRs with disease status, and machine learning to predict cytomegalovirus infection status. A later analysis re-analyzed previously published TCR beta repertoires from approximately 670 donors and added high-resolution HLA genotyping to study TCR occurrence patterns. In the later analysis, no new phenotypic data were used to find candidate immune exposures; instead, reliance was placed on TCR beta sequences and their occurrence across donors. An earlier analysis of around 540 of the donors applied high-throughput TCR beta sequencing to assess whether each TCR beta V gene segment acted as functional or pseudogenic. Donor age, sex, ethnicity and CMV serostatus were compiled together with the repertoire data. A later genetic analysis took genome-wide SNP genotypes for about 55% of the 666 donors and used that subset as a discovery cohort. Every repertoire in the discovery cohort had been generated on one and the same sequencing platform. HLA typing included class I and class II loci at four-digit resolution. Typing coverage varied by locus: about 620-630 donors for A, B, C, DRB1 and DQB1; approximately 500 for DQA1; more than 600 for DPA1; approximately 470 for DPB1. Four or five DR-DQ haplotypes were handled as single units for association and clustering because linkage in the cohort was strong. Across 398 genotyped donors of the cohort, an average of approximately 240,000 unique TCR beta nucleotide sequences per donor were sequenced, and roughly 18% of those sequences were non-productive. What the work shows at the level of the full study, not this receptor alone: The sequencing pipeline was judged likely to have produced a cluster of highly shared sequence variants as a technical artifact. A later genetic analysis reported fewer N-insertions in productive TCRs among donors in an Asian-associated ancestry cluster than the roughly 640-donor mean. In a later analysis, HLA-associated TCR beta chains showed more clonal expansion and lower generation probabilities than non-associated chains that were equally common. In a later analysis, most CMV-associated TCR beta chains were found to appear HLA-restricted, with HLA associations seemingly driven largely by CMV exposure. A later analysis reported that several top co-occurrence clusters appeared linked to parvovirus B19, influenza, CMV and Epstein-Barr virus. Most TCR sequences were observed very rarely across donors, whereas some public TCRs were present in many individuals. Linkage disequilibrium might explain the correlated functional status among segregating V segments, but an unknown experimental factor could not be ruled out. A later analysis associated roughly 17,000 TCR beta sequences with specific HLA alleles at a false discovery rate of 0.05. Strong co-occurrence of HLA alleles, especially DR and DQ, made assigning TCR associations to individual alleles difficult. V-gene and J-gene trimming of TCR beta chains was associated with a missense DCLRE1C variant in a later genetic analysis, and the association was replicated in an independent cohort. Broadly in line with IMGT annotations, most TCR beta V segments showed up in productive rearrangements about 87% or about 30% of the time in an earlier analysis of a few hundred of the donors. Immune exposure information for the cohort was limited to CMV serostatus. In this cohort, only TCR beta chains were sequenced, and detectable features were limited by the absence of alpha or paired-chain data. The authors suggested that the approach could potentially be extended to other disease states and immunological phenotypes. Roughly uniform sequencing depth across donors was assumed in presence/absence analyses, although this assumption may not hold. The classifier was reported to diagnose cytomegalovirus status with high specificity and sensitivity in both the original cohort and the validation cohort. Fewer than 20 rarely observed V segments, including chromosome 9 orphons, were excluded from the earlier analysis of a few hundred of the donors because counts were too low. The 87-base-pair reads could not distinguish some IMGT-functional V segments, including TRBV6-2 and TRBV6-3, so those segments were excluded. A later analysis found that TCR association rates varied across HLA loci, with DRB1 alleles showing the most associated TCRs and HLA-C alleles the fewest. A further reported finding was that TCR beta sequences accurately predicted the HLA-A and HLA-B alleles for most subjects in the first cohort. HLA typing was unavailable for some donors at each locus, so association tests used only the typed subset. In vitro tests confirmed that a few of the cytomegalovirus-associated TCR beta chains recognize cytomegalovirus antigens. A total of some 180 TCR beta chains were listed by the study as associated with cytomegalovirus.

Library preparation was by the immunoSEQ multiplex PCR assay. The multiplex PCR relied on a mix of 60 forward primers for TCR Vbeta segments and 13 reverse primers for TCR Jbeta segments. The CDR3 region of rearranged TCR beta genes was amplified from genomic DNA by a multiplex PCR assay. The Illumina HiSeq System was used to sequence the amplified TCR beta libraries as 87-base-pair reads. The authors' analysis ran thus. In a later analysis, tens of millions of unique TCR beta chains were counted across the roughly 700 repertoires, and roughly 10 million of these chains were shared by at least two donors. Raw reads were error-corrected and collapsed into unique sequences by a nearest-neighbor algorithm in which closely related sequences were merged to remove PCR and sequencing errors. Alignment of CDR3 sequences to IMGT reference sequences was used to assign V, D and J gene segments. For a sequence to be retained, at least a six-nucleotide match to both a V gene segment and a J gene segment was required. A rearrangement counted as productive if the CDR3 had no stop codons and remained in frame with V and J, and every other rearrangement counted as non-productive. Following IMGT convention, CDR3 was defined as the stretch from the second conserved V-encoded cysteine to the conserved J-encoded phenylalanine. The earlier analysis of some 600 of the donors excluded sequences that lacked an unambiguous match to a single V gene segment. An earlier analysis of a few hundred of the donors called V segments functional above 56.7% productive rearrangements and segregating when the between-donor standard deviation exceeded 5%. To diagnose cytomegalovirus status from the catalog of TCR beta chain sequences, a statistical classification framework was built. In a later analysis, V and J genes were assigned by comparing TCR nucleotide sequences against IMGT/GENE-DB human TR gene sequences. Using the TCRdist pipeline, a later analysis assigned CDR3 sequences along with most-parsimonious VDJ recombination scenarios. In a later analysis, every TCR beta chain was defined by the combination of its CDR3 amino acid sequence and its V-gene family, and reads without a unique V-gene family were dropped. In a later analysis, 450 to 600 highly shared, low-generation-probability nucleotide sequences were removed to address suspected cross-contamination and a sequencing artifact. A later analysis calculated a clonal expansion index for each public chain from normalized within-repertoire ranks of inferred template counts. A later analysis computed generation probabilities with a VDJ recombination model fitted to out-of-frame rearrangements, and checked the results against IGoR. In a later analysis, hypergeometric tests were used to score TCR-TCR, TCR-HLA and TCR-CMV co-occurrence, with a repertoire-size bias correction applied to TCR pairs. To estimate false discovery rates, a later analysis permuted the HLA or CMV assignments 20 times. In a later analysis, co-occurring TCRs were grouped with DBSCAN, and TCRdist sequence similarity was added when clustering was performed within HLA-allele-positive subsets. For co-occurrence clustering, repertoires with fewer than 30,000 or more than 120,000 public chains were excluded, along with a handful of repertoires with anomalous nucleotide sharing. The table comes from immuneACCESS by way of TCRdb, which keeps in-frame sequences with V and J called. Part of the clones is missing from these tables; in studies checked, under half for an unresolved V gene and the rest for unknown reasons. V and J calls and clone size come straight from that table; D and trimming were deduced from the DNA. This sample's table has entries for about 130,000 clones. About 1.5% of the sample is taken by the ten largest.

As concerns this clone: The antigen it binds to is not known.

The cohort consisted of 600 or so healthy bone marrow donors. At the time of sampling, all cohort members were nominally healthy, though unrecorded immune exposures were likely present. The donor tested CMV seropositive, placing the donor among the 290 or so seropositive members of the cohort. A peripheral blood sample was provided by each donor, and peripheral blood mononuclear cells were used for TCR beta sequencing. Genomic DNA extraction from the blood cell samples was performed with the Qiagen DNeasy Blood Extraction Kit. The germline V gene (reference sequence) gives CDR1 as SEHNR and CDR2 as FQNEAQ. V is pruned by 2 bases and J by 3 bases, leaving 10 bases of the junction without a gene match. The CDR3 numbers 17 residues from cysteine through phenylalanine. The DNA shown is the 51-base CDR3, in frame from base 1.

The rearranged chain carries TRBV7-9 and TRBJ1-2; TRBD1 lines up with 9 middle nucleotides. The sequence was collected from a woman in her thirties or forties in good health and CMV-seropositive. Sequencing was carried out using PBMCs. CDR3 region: CASSLKGGDRAYYGYTF. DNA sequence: TGTGCCAGCAGCTTAAAGGGCGGGGACAGGGCCTACTATGGCTACACCTTC. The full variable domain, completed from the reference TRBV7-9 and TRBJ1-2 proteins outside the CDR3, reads DTGVSQNPRHKITKRGQNVTFRCDPISEHNRLYWYRQTLGQGPEFLTYFQNEAQLEKSRLLSDRFSAERPKGSFSTLEIQRTEQGDSAMYLCASSLKGGDRAYYGYTFGSGTRLTVV.